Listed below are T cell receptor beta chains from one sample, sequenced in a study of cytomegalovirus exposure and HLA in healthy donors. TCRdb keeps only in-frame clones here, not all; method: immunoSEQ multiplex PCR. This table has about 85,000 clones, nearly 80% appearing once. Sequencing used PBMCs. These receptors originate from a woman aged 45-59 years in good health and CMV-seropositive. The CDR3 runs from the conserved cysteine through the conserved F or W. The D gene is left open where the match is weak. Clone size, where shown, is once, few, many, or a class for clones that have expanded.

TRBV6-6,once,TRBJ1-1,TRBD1,TGTGCCAGCAGTGACCCCACAGGGGAGGACACTGAAGCTTTCTTT,CASSDPTGEDTEAFF
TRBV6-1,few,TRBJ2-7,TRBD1,TGTGCCAGCAAACCGGGACAGGGCTTCTACGAGCAGTACTTC,CASKPGQGFYEQYF
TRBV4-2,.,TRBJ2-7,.,TGTGCCAGCAGCCGCGGGATGTCTTACGAGCAGTACTTC,CASSRGMSYEQYF
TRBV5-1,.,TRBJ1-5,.,TGCGCCAGCAGCTTCTCAGGGCTTAGCAATCAGCCCCAGCATTTT,CASSFSGLSNQPQHF
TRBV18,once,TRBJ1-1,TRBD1,TGTGTCAGCTCACCCCAGGGGGGACCTTACACTGAAGCTTTCTTT,CVSSPQGGPYTEAFF
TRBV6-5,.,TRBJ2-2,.,TGTGCCAGCAGTTACTCAGGGGATAACGGGGAGCTGTTTTTT,CASSYSGDNGELFF
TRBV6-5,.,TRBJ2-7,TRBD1,TGTGCCAGCAGGAGCGACAGGGACTCCTACGAGCAGTACTTC,CASRSDRDSYEQYF
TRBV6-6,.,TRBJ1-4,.,TGTGCCAGCAGTTACTCAGGGGATCTAGAACTGTTTTTT,CASSYSGDLELFF
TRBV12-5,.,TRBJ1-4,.,TGTGCTAGTGGTTTGTCGGGGGGCCCTAGTGAAAAACTGTTTTTT,CASGLSGGPSEKLFF
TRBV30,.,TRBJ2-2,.,TGTGCCTGGACGGGTACTAACACCGGGGAGCTGTTTTTT,CAWTGTNTGELFF
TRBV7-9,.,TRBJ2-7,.,TGTGCCAGCAGCTTAATTGGGGCGTCCTACGAGCAGTACTTC,CASSLIGASYEQYF
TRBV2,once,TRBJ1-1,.,TGTGCCAGCAGTGAACACTTAAACACTGAAGCTTTCTTT,CASSEHLNTEAFF
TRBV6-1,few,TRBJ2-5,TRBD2,TGTGCCAGCAGTGAATCGGTCTGGGGGGGCCAAGAGACCCAGTACTTC,CASSESVWGGQETQYF
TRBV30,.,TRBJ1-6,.,TGTGCCTGGACAACCGGGACCCCGGGAGGGTCCTATAATTCACCCCTCCACTTT,CAWTTGTPGGSYNSPLHF
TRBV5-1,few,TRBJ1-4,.,TGCGCCAGCAGCTTGGACAGGGCCGAAAAACTGTTTTTT,CASSLDRAEKLFF
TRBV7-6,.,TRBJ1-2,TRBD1,TGTGCCAGCAGCTTAGGCGGGACAGACTATAACTATGGCTACACCTTC,CASSLGGTDYNYGYTF
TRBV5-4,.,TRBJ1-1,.,TGTGCCAGCAGCTTGGATCCGATGAGGACTGAAGCTTTCTTT,CASSLDPMRTEAFF
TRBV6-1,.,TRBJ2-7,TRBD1,TGTGCCAGCAGTGTTGACAGGGCGAAAGAGCAGTACTTC,CASSVDRAKEQYF
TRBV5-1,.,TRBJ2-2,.,TGCGCCAGCAGCACCCACAGGGAAGCCGGGGAGCTGTTTTTT,CASSTHREAGELFF
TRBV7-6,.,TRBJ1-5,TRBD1,TGTGCCAGCAGCGCGGGACAGGGGGTAGCAAATCAGCCCCAGCATTTT,CASSAGQGVANQPQHF
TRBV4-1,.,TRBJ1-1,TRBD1,TGCGCCAGCAGCCATGGGGACAGGGGGCTGACTGAAGCTTTCTTT,CASSHGDRGLTEAFF
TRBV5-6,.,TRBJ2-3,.,TGTGCCAGCAGCTCGGACTTAGATACGCAGTATTTT,CASSSDLDTQYF